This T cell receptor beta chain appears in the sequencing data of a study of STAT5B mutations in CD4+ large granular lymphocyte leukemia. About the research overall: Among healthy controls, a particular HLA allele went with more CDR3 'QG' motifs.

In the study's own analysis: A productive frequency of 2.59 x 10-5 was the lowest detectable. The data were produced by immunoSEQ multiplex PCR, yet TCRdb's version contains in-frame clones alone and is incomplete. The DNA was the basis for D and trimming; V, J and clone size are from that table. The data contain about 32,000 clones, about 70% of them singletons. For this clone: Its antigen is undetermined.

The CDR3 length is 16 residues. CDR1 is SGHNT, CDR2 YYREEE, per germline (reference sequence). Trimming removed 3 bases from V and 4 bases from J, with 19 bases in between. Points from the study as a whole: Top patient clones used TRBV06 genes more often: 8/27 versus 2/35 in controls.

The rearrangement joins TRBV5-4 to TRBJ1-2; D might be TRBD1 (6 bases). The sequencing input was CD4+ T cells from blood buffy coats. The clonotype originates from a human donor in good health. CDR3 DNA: TGTGCCAGCAGCTCCACCACAGGGACTGGGGCCTATGGCTACACCTTC. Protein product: CASSSTTGTGAYGYTF.